These 31 T cell receptor beta chains share one sample of origin, sequenced in a study of blood T cells in healthy people across ages. With a J-beta primer mix and a sample-barcoded 5' primer, a second PCR ran about 7 to 12 cycles. TCRdb reanalysed the 5' RACE reads using MiXCR and keeps one entry per CDR3 protein. Of roughly 1,100,000 distinct CDR3 sequences detected, under 30% appear once; the ten largest clones hold about 0.69%. The data also belong to a second study, concerning T cells of mothers and their children.

Sequencing was performed on blood. The receptor source for this set is a girl aged 2 to 10 in good health.

With regard to this clonotype: The DNA is left out, because the CDR3 cannot be placed on it with certainty; the CDR3 is given as TCRdb lists it. This chain uses TRBV5-1 with TRBJ1-1. The length of the CDR3 is 14 amino acids, counting both ends. CDR1 is SGHRS, CDR2 YFSETQ, per germline. CDR3 region: CASTVASGNTEALF.

In its sample, this clonotype was seen a few times. V gene TRBV2 combines with J gene TRBJ2-1; TRBD2 aligns across 9 bases. Germline loops: CDR1 SNHLY, CDR2 FYNNEI. This CDR3 comprises 14 residues. The junction had 3 bases not matched to a gene; V was cut back by 6 bases and J by 3 bases. The CDR3 protein is CASSRLADYNEQFF. The DNA for the CDR3 is TGTGCCAGCAGCAGACTAGCGGACTACAATGAGCAGTTCTTC.

This clonotype was detected a few times. The genes are TRBV6-5 and TRBJ1-1; D remains ambiguous. V was clipped by 6 bases and J by 6 bases, with 17 bases between them. CDR1 is MNHEY, CDR2 SVGAGI, per germline. The CDR3 extends over 14 amino acids. CDR3 nucleotide sequence: TGTGCCAGCAGCAAAACAGTCAGTGGGCCTGAAGCTTTCTTT. Translating gives CASSKTVSGPEAFF.

V usage is TRBV5-1 and J usage is TRBJ1-2, with 9 bases that match TRBD1. The length of the CDR3 is 15 residues. V lost 4 bases and J lost 2; bases outside the gene matches: 6. Germline V CDR1 and CDR2: SGHRS, YFSETQ. The CDR3 sequence is CASSAGTGKNYGYTF. The CDR3 bases are TGCGCCAGCAGCGCGGGGACAGGGAAGAACTATGGCTACACCTTC. Complete variable domain (other parts from reference TRBV5-1 and TRBJ1-2): KAGVTQTPRYLIKTRGQQVTLSCSPISGHRSVSWYQQTPGQGLQFLFEYFSETQRNKGNFPGRFSGRQFSNSRSEMNVSTLELGDSALYLCASSAGTGKNYGYTFGSGTRLTVV.

This clonotype turned up a few times. The rearrangement uses TRBV16 and TRBJ2-5, with D maybe TRBD2 (5 bases). Germline V gives CDR1 KGHSY, CDR2 FQNENV. V lost 2 bases and J lost 0, with 13 bases in between. The length of the CDR3 is 16 residues. CDR3 DNA sequence: TGTGCCAGCAGCCAAGAACTAGACGGATACCAAGAGACCCAGTACTTC. Protein sequence: CASSQELDGYQETQYF.

In nucleotides, the CDR3 is TGTGCCAGCAGCTATCAGGGGCACGGCTACACCTTC. It codes for CASSYQGHGYTF. The chain employs TRBV12-3 or TRBV12-4 and TRBJ1-2, with D possibly TRBD1 on 6 matching bases. The CDR3 has 12 amino acids. V lost 6 bases and J 8 bases, leaving 13 bases between the germline ends.

The sample holds a few counts of this clonotype. The rearrangement uses TRBV11-2 and TRBJ1-1, with D perhaps TRBD1 (5 bases). Trimming cost V 5 bases and J 8 bases, with 12 bases left between them. CDR1 SGHAT and CDR2 FQNNGV come from the germline V gene. The CDR3 totals 12 residues. The CDR3: CASSLTTAEAFF. DNA of the CDR3: TGTGCCAGCAGCCTGACGACAGCGGAAGCTTTCTTT.

This clonotype has a count of ten or more. The chain uses TRBV12-3 or TRBV12-4 and TRBJ2-5; no definite D call. The CDR3 length is 12 residues. With 2 bases removed from V and 5 bases from J, the gap between germline ends came to 6 bases. The CDR3 reads CASSLSVETQYF. The CDR3 DNA sequence: TGTGCCAGCAGTTTATCGGTCGAGACCCAGTACTTC.

The CDR3 region has the DNA TGCAGCGTTGAAGAGGGAGGGATACGGGTCACAGATACGCAGTATTTT. Translating gives CSVEEGGIRVTDTQYF. The rearrangement uses TRBV29-1 and TRBJ2-3; TRBD2 aligns across 7 bases. The germline V gene has CDR1 SQVTM and CDR2 ANQGSEA. This CDR3 has 16 residues. V lost 0 bases to trimming and J lost 2 bases; unmatched junction nucleotides: 8.

This clonotype was counted a few times. The rearrangement uses TRBV11-3 and TRBJ2-5; perhaps TRBD2 as D (6 bases). The J call is in doubt because the DNA end fits TRBJ2-7 better. The CDR3 is 18 amino acids. Germline values: CDR1 SGHNT, CDR2 YENEEA. The CDR3, as DNA: TGTGCCAGCAGCTTAGACTGGGAGGCACAGGAGACTCCCTACGAGCAGTACTTC. As protein: CASSLDWEAQETPYEQYF.

This clonotype came up a few times. The chain links TRBV28 to TRBJ2-1; unclear D gene. The germline V gene has CDR1 MDHEN and CDR2 SYDVKM. Trimming stripped 3 bases from V and 7 bases from J, with 16 bases between. The CDR3 runs to 15 residues. In DNA form, the CDR3 reads TGTGCCAGCAGTTTTCATGGGTCAGCCGGGAATGAGCAGTTCTTC. Translating gives CASSFHGSAGNEQFF.

This clonotype occurred a few times. The chain links TRBV7-9 to TRBJ2-5; no firm D call. The J call is in doubt because the DNA end fits TRBJ2-1 better. The CDR3 totals 15 residues. Germline assignment: CDR1 SEHNR and CDR2 FQNEAQ (reference sequence). The chain's CDR3 is CASSPRVPGENEQFF. As DNA, the CDR3 is TGTGCCAGCAGCCCACGGGTTCCTGGGGAAAATGAGCAGTTCTTC.

This clonotype was counted only a few times. The V and J genes are TRBV5-1 and TRBJ2-5; 7 nucleotides line up with TRBD1. Trimming cost V 7 bases and J 4 bases; bases outside gene matches: 13. The CDR3 consists of 15 residues. Germline V lookup: CDR1 SGHRS, CDR2 YFSETQ. CDR3 sequence reads: CASRITTGYLETQYF. As DNA, the CDR3 is TGCGCCAGCCGCATTACGACAGGGTATCTAGAGACCCAGTACTTC. The entire variable domain, with the rest obtained from reference TRBV5-1 and TRBJ2-5, is as follows: KAGVTQTPRYLIKTRGQQVTLSCSPISGHRSVSWYQQTPGQGLQFLFEYFSETQRNKGNFPGRFSGRQFSNSRSEMNVSTLELGDSALYLCASRITTGYLETQYFGPGTRLLVL.

This clonotype occurred a few times. The chain couples TRBV18 to TRBJ2-5; weak D call: TRBD2 (6 bases). The germline CDR1 and CDR2 sequences are KGHSH and LQKENI. Trimming cost V 2 bases and J 4 bases, with 17 bases left between them. This CDR3 comprises 16 residues. CDR3 sequence: CASSPRTGGVLETQYF. CDR3 nucleotide sequence: TGTGCCAGCTCACCAAGGACCGGGGGAGTTTTAGAGACCCAGTACTTC. Filled out from reference TRBV18 and TRBJ2-5, the complete variable domain reads NAGVMQNPRHLVRRRGQEARLRCSPMKGHSHVYWYRQLPEEGLKFMVYLQKENIIDESGMPKERFSAEFPKEGPSILRIQQVVRGDSAAYFCASSPRTGGVLETQYFGPGTRLLVL.

This clonotype was picked up a small number of times. The V gene is TRBV7-2, the J gene TRBJ2-7; D remains unclear. The V and J ends lost 5 bases and 0 bases respectively, with 11 bases between them. Germline values: CDR1 SGHTA, CDR2 FQGNSA. CDR3 length: 14 amino acids. CDR3 region: CASSLSSSSYEQYF. The CDR3 nucleotides read TGTGCCAGCAGCCTTTCTAGTAGCTCCTACGAGCAGTACTTC.

The chain couples TRBV5-1 to TRBJ1-1; D remains unclear. This CDR3 is 13 amino acids long. The V gene's germline CDR1 is SGHRS and CDR2 YFSETQ. V shed 5 bases and J shed 4 bases, with 12 bases lying between them. The CDR3 DNA follows: TGCGCCAGCAGGCAGGAGGTGAGCACTGAAGCTTTCTTT. It translates to CASRQEVSTEAFF.

The V and J genes are TRBV5-6 and TRBJ2-1, with 7 bases aligning to TRBD1. Looked up from germline, CDR1 is SGHDT and CDR2 is YYEEEE. The junction had 7 bases not matched to a gene; V was cut back by 4 bases and J by 6 bases. This CDR3 contains 14 residues. CDR3 bases: TGTGCCAGCAGCACCGGGACAGTCCGCAATGAGCAGTTCTTC. Its translation: CASSTGTVRNEQFF.

The CDR3 is CASSLTAQRETNEQFF. Written as DNA, the CDR3 is TGTGCCAGCAGCTTAACGGCCCAGCGGGAGACAAATGAGCAGTTCTTC. The chain carries TRBV7-3 and TRBJ2-1; TRBD2 matches at 8 bases. The ends lost 0 bases at V and 7 bases at J; junction bases unmatched: 8. CDR3 length: 16 residues. The germline V gene has CDR1 SGHTA and CDR2 FQGTGA.

The rearrangement uses TRBV7-3 and TRBJ2-5, with D unclear. Germline V gene lookup returns CDR1 SGHTA and CDR2 FQGTGA. The CDR3 has 13 residues. V was shortened by 5 bases and J by 5 bases, with 12 bases between the two germline ends. The CDR3 protein is CASSRMPGETQYF. CDR3 bases: TGTGCCAGCAGCCGTATGCCTGGGGAGACCCAGTACTTC.

J is TRBJ2-3 and V is TRBV6-5; either TRBD1 or TRBD2 may fit D (6 bases each). Per the germline V gene, CDR1 is MNHEY and CDR2 is SVGAGI. This CDR3 has 14 residues. V gave up 7 bases and J gave up 4 bases, with 15 bases separating them. CDR3 bases: TGTGCCAGCACCCGGACAGCTAGCGCAGATACGCAGTATTTT. Encoded protein: CASTRTASADTQYF.

The chain uses TRBV9 and TRBJ2-1; 11 bases fit TRBD2. The V gene end was trimmed by 4 bases and the J gene end by 7 bases; junction bases not matched to a gene: 22. The CDR3 length is 20 residues. CDR1 is SGDLS and CDR2 is YYNGEE in the germline V gene. As DNA, the CDR3 is TGTGCCAGCAGCCGTGGAAGCCTTATAGCGGGAGGGAGGGCCCTAAATGAGCAGTTCTTC. Its protein is CASSRGSLIAGGRALNEQFF.

The V and J genes are TRBV12-3 or TRBV12-4 and TRBJ2-3; 8 bases line up with TRBD1. The J segment lost 6 bases and the V segment lost 4 bases, leaving 12 bases of the junction unmatched. This CDR3 contains 16 residues. CDR3 sequence reads: CASSSPRAGGRDTQYF. The CDR3 region has the DNA TGTGCCAGCAGTTCCCCGCGGGCAGGGGGCCGGGATACGCAGTATTTT.

This clonotype was recorded a few times. This rearrangement joins TRBV5-1 to TRBJ1-1; 9 bases match TRBD1. CDR1 and CDR2 (germline): SGHRS, YFSETQ. The CDR3 runs to 15 residues. The V gene end was trimmed by 4 bases and the J gene end by 4 bases; junction bases not matched to a gene: 8. The CDR3, as DNA: TGCGCCAGCAGCCCGGGACAGGGAGTGGGCACTGAAGCTTTCTTT. This gives the protein CASSPGQGVGTEAFF. Variable domain in full (rest from reference TRBV5-1 and TRBJ1-1): KAGVTQTPRYLIKTRGQQVTLSCSPISGHRSVSWYQQTPGQGLQFLFEYFSETQRNKGNFPGRFSGRQFSNSRSEMNVSTLELGDSALYLCASSPGQGVGTEAFFGQGTRLTVV.

The chain links TRBV28 to TRBJ1-4; D is undetermined. This CDR3 is 12 amino acids long. The V end was cut by 5 bases, the J end by 3 bases, with 4 bases between. Germline V lookup: CDR1 MDHEN, CDR2 SYDVKM. CDR3 in DNA: TGTGCCAGCAGTGGGGCTAATGAAAAACTGTTTTTT. It encodes CASSGANEKLFF.

This clonotype has just a few counts. V and J are TRBV10-3 and TRBJ2-7; possibly TRBD1 or TRBD2 for D (6 bases each). Trimming cost V 4 bases and J 2 bases, with 18 bases left between them. CDR3 length: 16 residues. Germline V gives CDR1 ENHRY, CDR2 SYGVKD. The CDR3: CAISGPGVTGTYEQYF. The DNA of the CDR3 is TGTGCCATCAGTGGCCCGGGGGTGACAGGTACCTACGAGCAGTACTTC.

This clonotype is a singleton in its sample. An end of the junction does not agree with germline; a read error may underlie this. This chain links TRBV28 with TRBJ2-5; a possible D gene is TRBD2 (6 bases). Near its end, the DNA agrees better with TRBJ2-7, so the J call may be wrong. CDR3 length equals 14 residues. Germline assignment: CDR1 MDHEN and CDR2 SYDVKM. The CDR3 reads CVSSLTSLGNEQYF. The CDR3 DNA sequence: TGTGTCAGCAGTTTAACTAGCTTAGGCAACGAGCAGTACTTC.

V gene TRBV5-1 combines with J gene TRBJ2-1; D might be TRBD2 (6 bases). V lost 2 bases, J lost 3 bases, and 15 bases lay in between. CDR3 length: 16 amino acids. The germline CDR1 and CDR2 sequences are SGHRS and YFSETQ. The CDR3 protein is CASSFALASNYNEQFF. CDR3 DNA: TGCGCCAGCAGCTTTGCTCTAGCGTCAAACTACAATGAGCAGTTCTTC.

This clonotype has ten or more counts. The chain has TRBV7-2 and TRBJ2-3; D might be TRBD2 (6 bases). The CDR3 sequence is 14 residues long. Germline V CDR1 and CDR2: SGHTA, FQGNSA. Trimming stripped 1 base from V and 4 bases from J, with 9 bases between. CDR3 DNA: TGTGCCAGCAGCTTAGTGGGCGGGGCAGATACGCAGTATTTT. Translating it yields CASSLVGGADTQYF. Supplemented by reference TRBV7-2 and TRBJ2-3, the full variable domain reads GAGVSQSPSNKVTEKGKDVELRCDPISGHTALYWYRQSLGQGLEFLIYFQGNSAPDKSGLPSDRFSAERTGGSVSTLTIQRTQQEDSAVYLCASSLVGGADTQYFGPGTRLTVL.

This clonotype was seen only a few times. J is TRBJ2-5 and V is TRBV20-1; D remains unclear. V dropped 6 bases and J dropped 5 bases, with 10 bases sitting between them. Germline CDR1 and CDR2: DFQATT and SNEGSKA (reference sequence). CDR3 length: 11 residues. The CDR3 region is CSAGEKETQYF. Here the CDR3 DNA reads TGCAGTGCGGGTGAGAAGGAGACCCAGTACTTC.

This clonotype was counted between two and nine times. The V and J genes are TRBV12-3 or TRBV12-4 and TRBJ2-3; D is uncertain. Trimming stripped 9 bases from V and 0 bases from J, with 10 bases between. This CDR3 contains 13 residues. Here the CDR3 reads CASRADSTDTQYF. CDR3 coding DNA: TGTGCCAGTAGGGCGGACAGCACAGATACGCAGTATTTT.

With respect to this clonotype: The junction departs from the called germline gene at one end, perhaps through a read error. V is TRBV7-9 and J is TRBJ2-2; 7 bases agree with TRBD2. This CDR3 comprises 14 residues. The germline V gene has CDR1 SEHNR and CDR2 FQNEAQ (reference sequence). CDR3 sequence: CASRTDVGRGELFF. DNA of the CDR3: TGTGCCAGCAGAACTGACGTGGGCCGGGGGGAGTTGTTTTTT.